The 15 T cell receptor beta chains listed next were all sequenced from one sample in a study of T cells in Graves' hyperthyroidism and ophthalmopathy. The CDR3 regions of TCR beta were amplified from RNA transcripts. In the first-round RT-PCR of the TCR CDR3, the HTBI primer set was used. MiXCR was run by TCRdb on the multiplex PCR reads, yielding one entry per CDR3 protein. The sample shows under 550,000 distinct CDR3 sequences, approximately 14% of them seen only once. Specimen: blood. The receptors stem from a woman aged 18-29 years with Graves' hyperthyroidism.

This clonotype was seen at least ten times. The chain is built from TRBV18 and TRBJ2-1; 10 bases match TRBD2. The V segment lost 2 bases and the J segment 0 bases; nucleotides outside the gene matches: 10. CDR3 length: 19 amino acids. Germline V gene sequence: CDR1 KGHSH, CDR2 LQKENI. The CDR3 loop is CASSPVSSGRLGSYNEQFF. The CDR3 DNA is TGTGCCAGCTCACCAGTGTCTAGCGGGAGATTAGGCTCCTACAATGAGCAGTTCTTC.

The sample holds many counts of this clonotype. The V and J genes are TRBV10-3 and TRBJ2-5, with D unresolved. V dropped 4 bases and J dropped 1 base, with 19 bases sitting between them. CDR3 size: 17 residues. Germline V gene data show CDR1 as ENHRY and CDR2 as SYGVKD. CDR3 DNA: TGTGCCATCAGTGCCATGGCCTCAGGCGTCCCCCAAGAGACCCAGTACTTC. Translated, it gives CAISAMASGVPQETQYF.

This clonotype was observed at least ten times. This chain uses TRBV12-3 or TRBV12-4 with TRBJ2-1; D gene ambiguous. V was pared by 0 bases and J by 0 bases, with 12 bases between. The CDR3 sequence is 17 residues long. The CDR3 nucleotides read TGTGCCAGCAGTTTAGCTTCCCGAAAGGCCTCCTACAATGAGCAGTTCTTC. This translates into CASSLASRKASYNEQFF.

In this sample, this clonotype turned up many times. This sequence joins TRBV15 and TRBJ2-7, with TRBD1 matching over 7 bases. The CDR3 covers 17 residues. V gave up 3 bases and J gave up 2 bases; unmatched junction bases: 13. The germline V gene has CDR1 LNHNV and CDR2 YYDKDF (reference sequence). The CDR3: CATSSVQGQSLAYEQYF. CDR3 DNA sequence: TGTGCCACCAGCAGTGTCCAGGGACAGAGCCTTGCCTACGAGCAGTACTTC.

The chain carries TRBV5-6 and TRBJ2-1; tentatively, D is TRBD2 (7 bases). Trimming removed 2 bases from V and 8 bases from J, with 14 bases in between. Per germline, CDR1 SGHDT and CDR2 YYEEEE. This CDR3 is 14 amino acids long. In nucleotides, the CDR3 is TGTGCCAGCAGCTTTGGCGGGGGCATCGATGAGCAGTTCTTC. Its translation: CASSFGGGIDEQFF.

This clonotype was observed a few times. CDR3 sequence: CSARADPRRPLSYEQYF. The CDR3 nucleotides are TGCAGTGCTAGAGCCGACCCTAGGCGGCCACTATCCTACGAGCAGTACTTC. The V gene is TRBV20-1, the J gene TRBJ2-7; no definite D call. CDR3 size: 17 residues. The V gene's germline CDR1 is DFQATT and CDR2 SNEGSKA (reference sequence). Trimming cost V 1 base and J 1 base, with 20 bases left between them.

This clonotype has ten or more counts. The rearrangement joins TRBV7-3 to TRBJ2-1; D is perhaps TRBD2 (5 bases). V lost 2 bases and J 7 bases, leaving 12 bases between the germline ends. CDR3 size: 14 residues. The germline gives CDR1 SGHTA, CDR2 FQGTGA. In nucleotides, the CDR3 is TGTGCCAGCAGCTTAGGAGGCCTTCCTAATGAGCAGTTCTTC. Amino acids: CASSLGGLPNEQFF.

This clonotype was found a few times. The chain carries TRBV19 and TRBJ1-2, with 9 nucleotides matching TRBD1. This CDR3 comprises 14 residues. The V gene end was trimmed by 4 bases and the J gene end by 5 bases; junction bases not matched to a gene: 5. Germline values: CDR1 LNHDA, CDR2 SQIVND (reference sequence). This chain's CDR3 is CASSTSDRGYGYTF. As DNA, the CDR3 is TGTGCCAGTAGTACCTCCGACAGGGGGTATGGCTACACCTTC.

This clonotype occurred many times. V usage is TRBV7-3 and J usage is TRBJ1-1; no clear D gene. Germline CDR1 and CDR2: SGHTA and FQGTGA. The CDR3 length is 14 residues. Between the trimmed V and J ends, which lost 5 bases and 1 base, there was a span of 11 bases. The CDR3 DNA is TGTGCCAGCAGCCTCGGAGTGGGGAACACTGAAGCTTTCTTT. It specifies CASSLGVGNTEAFF.

This clonotype was observed at least ten times. The chain links TRBV10-1 to TRBJ1-1; 9 bases are shared with TRBD1. This CDR3 contains 14 residues. The V gene's germline CDR1 is WNHNN and CDR2 SYGVQD (reference sequence). Losses at the gene ends were 6 bases for V and 3 bases for J; bases not matched to a gene: 5. CDR3: CASSAGTGHTEAFF. CDR3 in DNA: TGCGCCAGCAGCGCCGGGACAGGGCACACTGAAGCTTTCTTT.

Notes on this clonotype: A much larger clone is a single base away; this may be a read error. The J gene is TRBJ2-1, the V gene TRBV11-2; perhaps TRBD2 as D (6 bases). The DNA end is more similar to TRBJ2-7, so the J call may be wrong. The CDR3 length is 13 residues. Germline assignment: CDR1 SGHAT and CDR2 FQNNGV. CDR3 DNA sequence: TGTGCCAGCAGGGAGGACTACTACAATGAGCAGTACTTC. Translation: CASREDYYNEQYF.

On this clonotype itself: A single base separates this from a much larger clone, so it may be a read error. The chain recombines TRBV3-1 with TRBJ1-6, with D unclear. V lost 4 bases, J lost 2 bases, and 9 bases lay in between. Germline loops: CDR1 LGHDT, CDR2 YNNKEL (reference sequence). The CDR3 has 15 amino acids. The CDR3 region has the DNA TGTGCCAGCAGCCGAGGTCGGGCCTATAATTCACCCCTCCACTTT. Its translation is CASSRGRAYNSPLHF.

This clonotype was counted many times. The chain is built from TRBV7-2 and TRBJ2-3; TRBD2 aligns across 8 bases. The germline V gene has CDR1 SGHTA and CDR2 FQGNSA. The CDR3 spans 16 residues. The V segment lost 0 bases and the J segment 3 bases; nucleotides outside the gene matches: 5. The CDR3 protein is CASSLAGAGVTDTQYF. The CDR3 region has the DNA TGTGCCAGCAGCTTAGCCGGAGCGGGAGTGACAGATACGCAGTATTTT.

Concerning this clonotype: A clone one base away is much larger, so this may be a read error. This rearrangement joins TRBV20-1 to TRBJ1-1; 9 nucleotides agree with TRBD1. Germline V gene lookup returns CDR1 DFQATT and CDR2 SNEGSKA (reference sequence). The junction had 19 bases not matched to a gene; V was cut back by 3 bases and J by 11 bases. The CDR3 loop spans 16 amino acids. Here the CDR3 DNA reads TGCAGTGCTAGTCACGGGACACAGGGGGCTGTTATCGGGGCTTTCTTT. It yields the protein CSASHGTQGAVIGAFF.

The chain combines TRBV15 with TRBJ2-3, with D uncertain. Per the germline V gene, CDR1 is LNHNV and CDR2 is YYDKDF (reference sequence). The CDR3 is 15 residues long. The ends were cut back, 0 bases at V and 0 bases at J, with 7 bases in the middle. CDR3 amino acids: CATSRDRISTDTQYF. The CDR3 DNA reads as TGTGCCACCAGCAGAGATCGGATCAGCACAGATACGCAGTATTTT.